The 19 T cell receptor beta chains given below trace back to one sample, sequenced in a study of blood T cell repertoires in COVID-19. Here immunoSEQ multiplex PCR was the method, and the copy in TCRdb shows in-frame clones only, minus some. The sample has some 300,000 clones, roughly 90% seen once; the top ten hold roughly 4.3%. Sequenced sample: PBMCs or T cells enriched from blood (not recorded which). The receptors were gathered from a woman under 30 with acute COVID-19.

This chain links TRBV27 with TRBJ2-7, with 8 bases matching TRBD2. CDR1 MNHEY and CDR2 SMNVEV come from the germline V gene (reference sequence). CDR3 length: 15 amino acids. The V segment lost 5 bases and the J segment 4 bases; nucleotides outside the gene matches: 10. The CDR3 DNA follows: TGTGCCAGCAGTGTCTCGGCGGGAGGTATTTACGAGCAGTACTTC. This codes for CASSVSAGGIYEQYF.

The chain employs TRBV6-6 and TRBJ1-1; possibly TRBD1 for D (5 bases). V dropped 7 bases and J dropped 1 base, with 10 bases sitting between them. Germline CDR1 and CDR2: MNHNY and SVGAGI (reference sequence). This CDR3 is 13 amino acids long. The DNA of the CDR3 is TGTGCCAGCAACTTCGACAGGAACACTGAAGCTTTCTTT. Encoded protein: CASNFDRNTEAFF.

This chain links TRBV5-1 with TRBJ2-1; TRBD1 matches 9 bases. V dropped 4 bases and J dropped 9; count of bases not matched to a gene: 14. The CDR3 length is 16 residues. CDR1 and CDR2 (germline): SGHRS, YFSETQ. Here the CDR3 reads CASSTSSGTGTGEQFF. CDR3 DNA: TGCGCCAGCAGCACATCCTCCGGGACAGGGACCGGTGAGCAGTTCTTC.

The CDR3 coding sequence is TGCGCCAGCAGCTTGTTTGCGGGGGGCAGCTCTGGAAACACCATATATTTT. Amino acids: CASSLFAGGSSGNTIYF. The chain employs TRBV5-1 and TRBJ1-3; a possible D gene is TRBD1 (6 bases). Trimming pared 1 base from V and 0 bases from J, leaving 14 bases between. Germline CDR1 is SGHRS and CDR2 is YFSETQ. CDR3 length equals 17 residues.

The chain carries TRBV28 and TRBJ2-7; D remains unclear. Germline CDR1 MDHEN, CDR2 SYDVKM. The V end lost 4 bases, the J end lost 0 bases, and 4 bases lay between the germline ends. This CDR3 has 12 amino acids. The CDR3 coding sequence is TGTGCCAGCAGTTCCGTCTCCTACGAGCAGTACTTC. Translation: CASSSVSYEQYF.

This clone was counted between two and nine times. The chain couples TRBV7-9 to TRBJ1-1, with a weak D call TRBD1 (5 bases). Germline V gene data show CDR1 as SEHNR and CDR2 as FQNEAQ (reference sequence). This CDR3 comprises 14 residues. Trimming pared 3 bases from V and 5 bases from J, leaving 13 bases between. CDR3 DNA: TGTGCCAGCAGCTTCGAAGGGGTGGGAACTGAAGCTTTCTTT. Its translation: CASSFEGVGTEAFF.

This clone was picked up one time. J is TRBJ1-4 and V is TRBV28; D might be TRBD1 (6 bases). V was trimmed by 3 bases and J by 13 bases, leaving 15 bases between them. CDR3 length: 13 amino acids. Looked up from germline, CDR1 is MDHEN and CDR2 is SYDVKM. DNA for the CDR3: TGTGCCAGCAGTTTGATCACAGGGACGTTACTGTTTTTT. Its translation: CASSLITGTLLFF.

The chain combines TRBV28 with TRBJ2-7; 9 positions agree with TRBD1. The junction had 18 bases not matched to a gene; V was cut back by 4 bases and J by 2 bases. This CDR3 has 19 residues. Germline loops: CDR1 MDHEN, CDR2 SYDVKM. DNA of the CDR3: TGTGCCAGCAGTTCCCCGGGACAGGGTTTCACGGCCTGGGCCTACGAGCAGTACTTC. Protein: CASSSPGQGFTAWAYEQYF.

The rearrangement joins TRBV6-5 to TRBJ1-2; TRBD1 matches at 7 bases. V lost 6 bases and J lost 8; bases outside the gene matches: 9. CDR3 length equals 13 residues. Germline CDR1 MNHEY, CDR2 SVGAGI. The DNA for the CDR3 is TGTGCCAGCAGGGCAACAGGGGAACGGGGCTACACCTTC. Translated: CASRATGERGYTF.

The chain links TRBV18 to TRBJ1-1, with TRBD1 as a possible D gene (5 bases). V lost 3 bases and J lost 6, with 8 bases in between. This CDR3 is built from 12 residues. Germline V gives CDR1 KGHSH, CDR2 LQKENI. The CDR3 here is CASSPGGPEAFF. The CDR3 nucleotides read TGTGCCAGCTCACCCGGGGGACCTGAAGCTTTCTTT.

This rearrangement joins TRBV19 to TRBJ1-1; no definite D call. Germline CDR1 LNHDA, CDR2 SQIVND (reference sequence). The length of the CDR3 is 13 residues. Trimming took off 10 bases at V and 2 bases at J, with 14 bases between the two ends. CDR3 nucleotides: TGTGCCACATCCGCCAGTCTTAACACTGAAGCTTTCTTT. Residues: CATSASLNTEAFF. The variable domain in full, with the rest retrieved from reference TRBV19 and TRBJ1-1, is DGGITQSPKYLFRKEGQNVTLSCEQNLNHDAMYWYRQDPGQGLRLIYYSQIVNDFQKGDIAEGYSVSREKKESFPLTVTSAQKNPTAFYLCATSASLNTEAFFGQGTRLTVV.

The V gene is TRBV5-4, the J gene TRBJ1-5, with D uncertain. The CDR3 is made up of 15 amino acids. The V gene's germline CDR1 is SGHNT and CDR2 YYREEE (reference sequence). The V gene lost 4 bases and the J gene lost 0 bases, with 11 bases spanning the gap. CDR3 region: CASSQINPSNQPQHF. CDR3 bases: TGTGCCAGCAGCCAGATCAATCCTAGCAATCAGCCCCAGCATTTT.

J is TRBJ2-3 and V is TRBV27; 7 bases agree with TRBD2. The V gene's germline CDR1 is MNHEY and CDR2 SMNVEV (reference sequence). The CDR3 is 17 residues long. Trimming cost V 6 bases and J 4 bases; bases outside gene matches: 16. Written as DNA, the CDR3 is TGTGCCAGCAGGAGGATCTGGCGGGGGAACACAGCAGATACGCAGTATTTT. Translation gives CASRRIWRGNTADTQYF.

This chain connects TRBV28 to TRBJ1-6; a weak D match, TRBD1 (6 bases). Germline CDR1 and CDR2: MDHEN and SYDVKM. The CDR3 consists of 14 residues. Trimming removed 7 bases from V and 11 bases from J, with 18 bases in between. The CDR3 loop reads CASTILEQGAPLHF. The CDR3 DNA follows: TGTGCCAGCACCATACTCGAACAGGGCGCACCCCTCCACTTT.

This clone was observed a handful of times. The gene calls are TRBV27 and TRBJ1-5; TRBD1 aligns across 9 bases. Germline V gene sequence: CDR1 MNHEY, CDR2 SMNVEV (reference sequence). Trimming took 2 bases from V and 6 from J; bases not matched to a gene: 5. The CDR3 is 15 amino acids. CDR3: CASSLAGTGSQPQHF. CDR3 coding DNA: TGTGCCAGCAGTTTAGCCGGGACAGGGTCTCAGCCCCAGCATTTT.

This chain connects TRBV7-6 to TRBJ2-2; no clear D. The CDR3 loop spans 12 amino acids. From germline, CDR1 is SGHVS and CDR2 FNYEAQ. Trimming took off 4 bases at V and 7 bases at J, with 7 bases between the two ends. As DNA, the CDR3 is TGTGCCAGCAGCTCCTATGTCGGGGAGCTGTTTTTT. This gives the protein CASSSYVGELFF. Combining the CDR3 with reference TRBV7-6 and TRBJ2-2 gives the whole variable domain GAGVSQSPRYKVTKRGQDVALRCDPISGHVSLYWYRQALGQGPEFLTYFNYEAQQDKSGLPNDRFSAERPEGSISTLTIQRTEQRDSAMYRCASSSYVGELFFGEGSRLTVL.

A single count supports this clone. This chain connects TRBV2 to TRBJ2-7; tentatively, D is TRBD1 (6 bases). CDR3 length: 15 amino acids. In germline, CDR1 is SNHLY, CDR2 FYNNEI. The V and J ends lost 3 bases and 2 bases respectively, with 14 bases between them. Here the CDR3 reads CASSDRRGPTYEQYF. The CDR3, as DNA: TGTGCCAGCAGTGATCGCAGGGGCCCGACCTACGAGCAGTACTTC.

The chain has TRBV10-2 and TRBJ1-1; D unresolved. The CDR3 length is 11 residues. Trimming removed 9 bases from V and 1 base from J, with 6 bases in between. Germline V gene data show CDR1 as WSHSY and CDR2 as SAAADI. The CDR3 coding sequence is TGCGCCAGTCAATCGAACACTGAAGCTTTCTTT. The encoded protein is CASQSNTEAFF.

This clone was picked up one time. The rearrangement links TRBV6-6 to TRBJ1-1, with D possibly being TRBD1 (6 bases). Deletions cut 3 bases from V and 2 bases from J, with 10 bases between. CDR1 is MNHNY, CDR2 SVGAGI, per germline (reference sequence). This CDR3 spans 14 amino acids. CDR3 sequence: CASSYQGINTEAFF. The CDR3 nucleotides are TGTGCCAGCAGTTATCAGGGGATTAACACTGAAGCTTTCTTT.